The source of this TCR beta chain is a study of T cell repertoires in cytomegalovirus infection (dated by TCRdb to between 2018 and 2021). About the full investigation: Because public TCR beta signatures pointed to carriage of CMV infection together with the matching HLA type, the HLA type of each donor mattered for the analysis. The research as a whole found: The ex vivo response was dominated by HLA-C-restricted CMV-specific TCR beta clonotypes, which also provided the single most frequent clonotype in two of eight donors. Carriers of CMV infection plus the relevant HLA type were discriminated by the cumulative frequency of public TCR beta family members in the study cohort and in an independent roughly 400-donor cohort.

V is clipped by 5 bases and J by 0 bases, and the sequence between their germline boundaries is 13 bases long. CDR1 and CDR2, per the germline V gene, are SGHVS and FNYEAQ. Spanning cysteine to phenylalanine, the CDR3 consists of 15 amino acids. The read is trimmed to its CDR3 DNA, 45 bases read in frame from base 1. Comments on this clonotype: What this receptor recognizes is not known. Per-base qualities were not stored, and no clone one base away is much larger.

The sample was run on an Illumina HiSeq 1500. TCRdb reworked the public reads: Q25 trimming with fastp, MiXCR clone assembly, productive beta chains retained. Rows matching on CDR3 protein sequence are summarized as one entry with the most common DNA and genes. The sample table shows 150,000 to 200,000 distinct CDR3 sequences, and 25% to 30% are seen once. Just over 30% of the sample is held by the ten biggest clonotypes. The sequence was collected from a human donor in good health (CMV status not recorded). Some clones in this sample may be carry-over from other donors' samples. Input material: PBMCs. The rearranged segments are TRBV7-6 and TRBJ1-1; possibly the D gene is TRBD1, per 6 matching bases. The CDR3 loop reads CASSPSGTLNTEAFF. The nucleotide sequence reads as follows: TGTGCCAGCAGCCCTTCCGGGACACTGAACACTGAAGCTTTCTTT.